This T cell receptor (beta chain) was recovered during a study of radiotherapy plus CTLA-4 blockade in lung cancer. Study overall: In less than 20% of patients, objective responses were seen; about 30% had disease control.

The CDR3 is 14 amino acids. Germline CDR1 GTSNPN, CDR2 SVGIG (reference sequence). V lost 3 bases and J lost 4; bases outside the gene matches: 5. Method: immunoSEQ multiplex PCR; TCRdb's copy keeps in-frame clones and lacks some. The table includes some 73,000 clones, approximately 80% detected once. General study points: It was early blood T cell clone dynamics, with interferon-beta, that reportedly best predicted response. Clones of tumor-derived TCRs expanded in blood after radiotherapy plus ipilimumab.

As concerns this clone: Its specificity is unknown.

This TCR derives from a human donor with non-small cell lung cancer who had stable disease on radiotherapy plus ipilimumab. Sample: peripheral blood, taken from a patient treated with radiotherapy plus ipilimumab. The chain couples TRBV30 to TRBJ1-2, with 10 bases matching TRBD1. The CDR3 region is CAWRPGQGFYGYTF. CDR3 bases: TGTGCCTGGAGGCCGGGACAGGGGTTCTATGGCTACACCTTC.